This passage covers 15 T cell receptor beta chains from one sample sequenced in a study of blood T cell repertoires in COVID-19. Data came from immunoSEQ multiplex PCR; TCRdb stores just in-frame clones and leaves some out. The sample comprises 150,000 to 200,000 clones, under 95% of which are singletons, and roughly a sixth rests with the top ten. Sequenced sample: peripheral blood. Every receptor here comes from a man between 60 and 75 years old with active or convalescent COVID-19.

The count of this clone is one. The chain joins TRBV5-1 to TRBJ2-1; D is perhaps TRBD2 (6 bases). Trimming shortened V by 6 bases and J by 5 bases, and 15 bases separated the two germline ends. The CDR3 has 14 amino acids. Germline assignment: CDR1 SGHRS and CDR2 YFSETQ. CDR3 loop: CASTRLAIHNEQFF. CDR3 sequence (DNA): TGCGCCAGCACCCGTCTAGCGATCCACAATGAGCAGTTCTTC.

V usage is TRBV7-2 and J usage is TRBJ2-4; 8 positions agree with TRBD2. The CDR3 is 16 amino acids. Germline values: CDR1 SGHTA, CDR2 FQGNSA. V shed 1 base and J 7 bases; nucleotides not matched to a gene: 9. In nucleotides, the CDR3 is TGTGCCAGCAGCTTAGGGCCTAGCGGGTTCCTGAACATTCAGTACTTC. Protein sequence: CASSLGPSGFLNIQYF.

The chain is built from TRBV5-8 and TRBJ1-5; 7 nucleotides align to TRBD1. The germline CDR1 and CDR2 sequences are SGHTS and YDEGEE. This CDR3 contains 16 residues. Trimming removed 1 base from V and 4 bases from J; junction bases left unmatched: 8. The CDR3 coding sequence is TGTGCCAGCAGCTTGCCCCGACAGGGAAGGAATCAGCCCCAGCATTTT. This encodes CASSLPRQGRNQPQHF.

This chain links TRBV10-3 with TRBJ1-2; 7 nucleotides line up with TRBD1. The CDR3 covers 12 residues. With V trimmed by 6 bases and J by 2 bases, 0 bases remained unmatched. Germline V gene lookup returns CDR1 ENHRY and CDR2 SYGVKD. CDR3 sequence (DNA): TGTGCCATCAGGGGACAGAACTATGGCTACACCTTC. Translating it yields CAIRGQNYGYTF.

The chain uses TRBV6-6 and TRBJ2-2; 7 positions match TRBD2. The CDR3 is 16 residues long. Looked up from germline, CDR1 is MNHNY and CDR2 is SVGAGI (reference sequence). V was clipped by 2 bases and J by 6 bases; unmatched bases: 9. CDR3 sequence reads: CASSYHLADSAGELFF. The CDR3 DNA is TGTGCCAGCAGTTACCATCTAGCGGACTCCGCCGGGGAGCTGTTTTTT.

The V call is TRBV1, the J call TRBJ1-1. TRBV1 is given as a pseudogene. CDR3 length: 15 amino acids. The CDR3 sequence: CTSSQDGRGLREAFF. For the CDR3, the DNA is TGCACCAGCAGCCAAGATGGGAGGGGGTTGCGGGAAGCTTTCTTT.

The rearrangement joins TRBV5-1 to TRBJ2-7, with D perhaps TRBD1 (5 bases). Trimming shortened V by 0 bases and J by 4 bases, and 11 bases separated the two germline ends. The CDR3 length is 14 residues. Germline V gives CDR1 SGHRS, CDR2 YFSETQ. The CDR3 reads CASSLARVGYEQYF. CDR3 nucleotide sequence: TGCGCCAGCAGCTTGGCCAGGGTCGGTTACGAGCAGTACTTC.

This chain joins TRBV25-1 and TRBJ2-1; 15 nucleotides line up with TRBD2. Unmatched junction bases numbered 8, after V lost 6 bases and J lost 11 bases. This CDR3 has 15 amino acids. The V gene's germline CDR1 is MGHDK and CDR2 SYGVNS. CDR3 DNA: TGTGCCAGCAGAGTACCGGGACTAGCGGGGGGAAAGCAGTTCTTC. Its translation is CASRVPGLAGGKQFF.

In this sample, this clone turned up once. The CDR3 DNA reads as TGCAGCGTTGGAAGGGACAGGGTAGGAGAGACCCAGTACTTC. Its protein is CSVGRDRVGETQYF. The rearrangement links TRBV29-1 to TRBJ2-5; 9 positions agree with TRBD1. The junction had 7 bases not matched to a gene; V was cut back by 4 bases and J by 4 bases. CDR1 SQVTM and CDR2 ANQGSEA come from the germline V gene. The CDR3 totals 14 residues.

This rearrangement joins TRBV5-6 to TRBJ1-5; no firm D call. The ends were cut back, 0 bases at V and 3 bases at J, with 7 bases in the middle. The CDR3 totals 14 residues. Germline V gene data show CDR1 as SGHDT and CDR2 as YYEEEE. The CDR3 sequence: CASSLGLINQPQHF. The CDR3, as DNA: TGTGCCAGCAGCTTGGGACTGATCAATCAGCCCCAGCATTTT.

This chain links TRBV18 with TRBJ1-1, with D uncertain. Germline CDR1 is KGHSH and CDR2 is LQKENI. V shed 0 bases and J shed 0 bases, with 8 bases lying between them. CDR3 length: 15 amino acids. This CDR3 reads CASSPPRHLNTEAFF. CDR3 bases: TGTGCCAGCTCACCACCGAGGCACCTGAACACTGAAGCTTTCTTT.

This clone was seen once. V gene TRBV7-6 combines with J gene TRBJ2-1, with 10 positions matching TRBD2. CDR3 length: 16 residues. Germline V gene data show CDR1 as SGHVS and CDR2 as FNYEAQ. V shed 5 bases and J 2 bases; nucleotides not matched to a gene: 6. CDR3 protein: CASSPGTSDTYNEQFF. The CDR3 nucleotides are TGTGCCAGCAGCCCGGGGACTAGCGATACCTACAATGAGCAGTTCTTC.

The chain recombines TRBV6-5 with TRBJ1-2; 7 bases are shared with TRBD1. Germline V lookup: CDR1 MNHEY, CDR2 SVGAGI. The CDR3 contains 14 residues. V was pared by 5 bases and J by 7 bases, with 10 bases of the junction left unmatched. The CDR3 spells CASSPGTVHRGYTF. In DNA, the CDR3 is TGTGCCAGCAGTCCCGGGACAGTTCACCGTGGCTACACCTTC.

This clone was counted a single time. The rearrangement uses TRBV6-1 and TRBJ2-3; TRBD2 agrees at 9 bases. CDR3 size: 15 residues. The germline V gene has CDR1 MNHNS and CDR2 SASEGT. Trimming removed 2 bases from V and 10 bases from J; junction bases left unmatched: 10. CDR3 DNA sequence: TGTGCCAGCAGTGAACGGCGGGGGGGCGTTTTCTCGCAGTATTTT. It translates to CASSERRGGVFSQYF.

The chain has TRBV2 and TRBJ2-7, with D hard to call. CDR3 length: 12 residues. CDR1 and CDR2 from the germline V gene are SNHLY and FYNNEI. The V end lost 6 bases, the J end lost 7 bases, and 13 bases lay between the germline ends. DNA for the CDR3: TGTGCCAGCAGCGAATTCCCAGGAGAGCAGTACTTC. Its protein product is CASSEFPGEQYF.